This T cell receptor (beta chain) is from a study of T cells in Graves' hyperthyroidism and ophthalmopathy. The study, taken as a whole, reports: Blood also held most thyroid clonotypes expanded beyond 0.001. A model of 13 V-J features distinguished ophthalmopathy from stable hyperthyroidism.

In germline, CDR1 is LNHNV, CDR2 YYDKDF (reference sequence). This CDR3 has 14 residues. In making diagnoses, clinical symptoms, serum thyroxine and TRAb, thyroid ultrasound and orbital computed tomography were all used. Amplified TCR beta CDR3 regions derived from RNA transcripts. The primer set for the first-round RT-PCR of the TCR CDR3 was HTBI. TCRdb itself ran the multiplex PCR reads through MiXCR, one entry per CDR3 protein. Among over 150,000 distinct CDR3 sequences listed, roughly a sixth were seen once. This clonotype was recorded a few times. Its antigen remains unknown. At one end, the junction sequence differs from germline, possibly due to a read error.

The source is a woman between 50 and 59 years old with Graves' hyperthyroidism. Sequenced material: blood. V and J are TRBV15 and TRBJ2-4, with D tentatively TRBD2 (5 bases). CDR3 sequence (DNA): TGTGCCACCAGCCCCAAGGGAGCCAAAGACATTCAGTACTTC. It codes for CATSPKGAKDIQYF.